A selection of T cell receptor beta chains follows, all from one sample in a study of blood T cell repertoires in COVID-19. The protocol was immunoSEQ multiplex PCR, while the TCRdb copy is restricted to in-frame clones and leaves out a portion. The sample includes roughly 260,000 clones, 70% to 90% of them seen just once. The sample consisted of peripheral blood. Receptors were obtained from a woman in her thirties or forties with acute or convalescent COVID-19. CDR3s include the opening cysteine and the closing phenylalanine or tryptophan. The D gene is left open where the match is weak. The size entry is marked missing in some rows and otherwise reads once, few, many or a size class.

D | J | V | length | size | CDR3 | DNA
TRBD1 | TRBJ1-2 | TRBV11-2 | 15 | . | CASSLARDRFYGYTF | TGTGCCAGCAGCTTAGCTAGGGACAGATTCTATGGCTACACCTTC
. | TRBJ1-2 | TRBV24-1 | 16 | . | CATSDFERPGSYGYTF | TGTGCCACCAGTGATTTCGAACGGCCCGGGTCCTATGGCTACACCTTC
. | TRBJ2-1 | TRBV12-2 | 18 | . | CASRLALTGTRKSNEQFF | TGTGCAAGTCGCTTAGCATTGACCGGGACAAGAAAGTCCAATGAGCAGTTCTTC
. | TRBJ1-1 | TRBV19 | 14 | . | CASRTGEMNTEAFF | TGTGCCAGTAGAACAGGTGAGATGAACACTGAAGCTTTCTTT
. | TRBJ2-2 | TRBV6-6 | 15 | . | CASSSKGVGTGELFF | TGTGCCAGCAGTTCTAAGGGGGTTGGGACCGGGGAGCTGTTTTTT
TRBD1 | TRBJ1-5 | TRBV5-5 | 15 | . | CASGSGTGGSRPQHF | TGTGCCAGCGGTTCAGGGACAGGGGGATCGAGGCCCCAGCATTTT
TRBD1 | TRBJ1-5 | TRBV29-1 | 14 | . | CSARTGGDNQPQHF | TGCAGCGCCAGGACAGGGGGCGACAATCAGCCCCAGCATTTT
. | TRBJ1-1 | TRBV27 | 12 | . | CASSLYSLPLNF | TGTGCCAGCAGTTTATACAGTCTACCTTTAAATTTT
. | TRBJ1-4 | TRBV7-8 | 16 | once | CASSLAQGGGRGKLFF | TGTGCCAGCAGCTTAGCGCAGGGAGGGGGTAGGGGAAAACTGTTTTTT
. | TRBJ2-2 | TRBV10-1 | 14 | few | CASSSGLVTGELFF | TGCGCCAGCAGTTCGGGACTGGTAACCGGGGAGCTGTTTTTT
. | TRBJ1-2 | TRBV2 | 12 | . | CASSDRDLGYTF | TGTGCCAGCAGTGACAGGGATCTTGGCTACACCTTC
. | TRBJ2-5 | TRBV5-1 | 14 | once | CASSLGGGRETQYF | TGCGCCAGCAGCCTGGGTGGGGGCCGGGAGACCCAGTACTTC
TRBD1 | TRBJ2-5 | TRBV5-1 | 14 | . | CASSPLTGAETQYF | TGCGCCAGCAGCCCCTTAACAGGGGCAGAGACCCAGTACTTC
. | TRBJ2-5 | TRBV5-6 | 15 | . | CASSLGGPGEQTQYF | TGTGCCAGCAGCTTGGGGGGGCCCGGGGAGCAGACCCAGTACTTC
. | TRBJ1-1 | TRBV19 | 16 | . | CASSIGGRAFWAEAFF | TGTGCCAGTAGTATAGGCGGCAGGGCTTTTTGGGCTGAAGCTTTCTTT
TRBD2 | TRBJ2-3 | TRBV6-5 | 15 | . | CASDRGGASTDTQYF | TGTGCCAGCGATCGGGGGGGGGCTAGCACAGATACGCAGTATTTT
. | TRBJ1-1 | TRBV6-9 | 15 | . | CASSYPLEMNTEAFF | TGTGCCAGCAGTTATCCATTGGAGATGAACACTGAAGCTTTCTTT
TRBD2 | TRBJ2-3 | TRBV20-1 | 18 | . | CSASGVGTSGGAVDTQYF | TGCAGTGCTAGTGGCGTGGGGACTAGCGGGGGGGCGGTAGATACGCAGTATTTT
TRBD1 | TRBJ1-5 | TRBV10-3 | 14 | few | CAISGDRGAQPQHF | TGTGCCATCAGCGGGGACAGGGGTGCTCAGCCCCAGCATTTT
. | TRBJ1-2 | TRBV24-1 | 13 | . | CATSQTGLHGYTF | TGTGCCACCAGCCAAACAGGGCTCCATGGCTACACCTTC
TRBD1 | TRBJ2-3 | TRBV2 | 15 | . | CASTSTGRSTDTQYF | TGTGCCAGCACTTCGACAGGGAGAAGCACAGATACGCAGTATTTT
. | TRBJ2-3 | TRBV7-9 | 14 | . | CASSLSISRNTQYF | TGTGCCAGCAGCTTGAGTATAAGTAGAAATACGCAGTATTTT
TRBD1 | TRBJ2-2 | TRBV7-2 | 17 | . | CASSPHMPGTGNGELFF | TGTGCCAGCAGCCCTCATATGCCCGGGACAGGGAACGGGGAGCTGTTTTTT
. | TRBJ2-3 | TRBV9 | 12 | . | CASSPNTDTQYF | TGTGCCAGCAGCCCAAACACAGATACGCAGTATTTT
. | TRBJ1-5 | TRBV6-1 | 14 | once | CASSEAPLRGPQHF | TGTGCCAGCAGTGAAGCACCCCTCCGGGGGCCCCAGCATTTT
. | TRBJ1-2 | TRBV30 | 15 | . | CAWGNRRTEGRSYTF | TGTGCCTGGGGCAACCGCCGGACAGAGGGGCGTAGCTACACCTTC
. | TRBJ1-2 | TRBV18 | 15 | . | CASSPPGTLNYGYTF | TGTGCCAGCTCACCACCGGGGACACTGAACTATGGCTACACCTTC
. | TRBJ2-5 | TRBV12-3/TRBV12-4 | 12 | . | CASSLLSETQYF | TGTGCCAGCAGTTTACTCTCAGAGACCCAGTACTTC
. | TRBJ2-3 | TRBV2 | 18 | once | CASSEVLSTGWGTDTQYF | TGTGCCAGCAGTGAAGTTCTATCTACAGGGTGGGGGACAGATACGCAGTATTTT
. | TRBJ1-1 | TRBV7-6 | 16 | once | CASSLDDRLQNTEAFF | TGTGCCAGCAGCTTAGACGACAGGCTCCAGAACACTGAAGCTTTCTTT
TRBD1 | TRBJ1-1 | TRBV29-1 | 12 | . | CSVPTGGTEAFF | TGCAGCGTACCTACAGGGGGCACTGAAGCTTTCTTT
TRBD2 | TRBJ2-3 | TRBV19 | 17 | . | CASSIRGERGGRNTQYF | TGTGCCAGTAGTATCCGTGGCGAGCGGGGAGGAAGAAATACGCAGTATTTT
. | TRBJ1-2 | TRBV12-3/TRBV12-4 | 13 | . | CASRVGSSYGYTF | TGTGCCAGCAGGGTGGGCTCCAGCTATGGCTACACCTTC